These T cell receptor beta chains were read from a single sample in a study of chemoradiotherapy in HPV16-positive cancers. Sequencing used immunoSEQ multiplex PCR; TCRdb keeps in-frame clones, though not all of them. The sample lists more than 1,500 clones, about 80% occurring once. The starting material was tumor tissue, obtained from a patient who underwent chemoradiotherapy. All receptors come from a human donor with HPV-associated anogenital cancer. Both conserved end residues are part of each CDR3. D genes are given only for firm matches. The size entry is marked missing in some rows and otherwise reads once, few, many or a size class.

d_gene: TRBD1; j_gene: TRBJ2-4; v_gene: TRBV9; abundance: few; CDR3aa: CASSARQGDIQYF; CDR3nt: TGTGCCAGCAGCGCCCGACAGGGAGACATTCAGTACTTC
d_gene: TRBD1; j_gene: TRBJ2-5; v_gene: TRBV15; abundance: .; CDR3aa: CATSRWTGEETQYF; CDR3nt: TGTGCCACCAGCAGATGGACAGGGGAAGAGACCCAGTACTTC
d_gene: .; j_gene: TRBJ1-1; v_gene: TRBV5-1; abundance: .; CDR3aa: CASKGEKAFF; CDR3nt: TGCGCCAGCAAGGGGGAAAAAGCTTTCTTT
d_gene: TRBD1; j_gene: TRBJ1-5; v_gene: TRBV6-1; abundance: .; CDR3aa: CASKEQGAGQPQHF; CDR3nt: TGTGCCAGCAAGGAACAGGGGGCGGGACAGCCCCAGCATTTT
d_gene: .; j_gene: TRBJ1-1; v_gene: TRBV19; abundance: .; CDR3aa: CASSPGPGGPEAFF; CDR3nt: TGTGCCAGTAGCCCGGGACCGGGGGGACCTGAAGCTTTCTTT
d_gene: .; j_gene: TRBJ2-1; v_gene: TRBV4-2; abundance: few; CDR3aa: CASSQGRENNEQFF; CDR3nt: TGTGCCAGCAGCCAAGGGCGGGAAAACAATGAGCAGTTCTTC
d_gene: TRBD1; j_gene: TRBJ1-1; v_gene: TRBV6-5; abundance: .; CDR3aa: CASTPGGIGTEAFF; CDR3nt: TGTGCCAGCACCCCAGGGGGCATCGGCACTGAAGCTTTCTTT
d_gene: TRBD2; j_gene: TRBJ2-3; v_gene: TRBV5-5; abundance: few; CDR3aa: CASSLGPTSGRRADTQYF; CDR3nt: TGTGCCAGCAGCTTGGGGCCGACTAGCGGGAGGAGAGCAGATACGCAGTATTTT
d_gene: .; j_gene: TRBJ2-5; v_gene: TRBV13; abundance: .; CDR3aa: CASSLGTKETQYF; CDR3nt: TGTGCCAGCAGCTTGGGAACAAAAGAGACCCAGTACTTC
d_gene: .; j_gene: TRBJ2-4; v_gene: TRBV21-1; abundance: .; CDR3aa: CASSRWKGGNIQYF; CDR3nt: TGTGCCAGCAGCAGGTGGAAGGGGGGAAACATTCAGTACTTC
d_gene: TRBD2; j_gene: TRBJ2-1; v_gene: TRBV6-1; abundance: .; CDR3aa: CASNSGTSSYNEQFF; CDR3nt: TGTGCCAGCAATTCCGGGACTAGCTCCTACAATGAGCAGTTCTTC
d_gene: .; j_gene: TRBJ2-1; v_gene: TRBV6-6; abundance: .; CDR3aa: CASIKSITEKQQFF; CDR3nt: TGTGCCAGCATCAAATCGATAACAGAAAAACAGCAGTTCTTC
d_gene: .; j_gene: TRBJ1-1; v_gene: TRBV6-6; abundance: once; CDR3aa: CASSVGRIEAFF; CDR3nt: TGTGCCAGCAGTGTCGGACGGATTGAAGCTTTCTTT
d_gene: .; j_gene: TRBJ2-2; v_gene: TRBV7-9; abundance: .; CDR3aa: CASSLVYTGELFF; CDR3nt: TGTGCCAGCAGCTTAGTGTACACCGGGGAGCTGTTTTTT
d_gene: .; j_gene: TRBJ2-1; v_gene: TRBV11-3; abundance: .; CDR3aa: CASSLGDYYNEQFF; CDR3nt: TGTGCCAGCAGCTTAGGAGACTACTACAATGAGCAGTTCTTC
d_gene: .; j_gene: TRBJ2-1; v_gene: TRBV11-2; abundance: .; CDR3aa: CASSLDRANEQFF; CDR3nt: TGTGCCAGCAGCTTAGATCGGGCGAATGAGCAGTTCTTC
d_gene: .; j_gene: TRBJ2-7; v_gene: TRBV28; abundance: .; CDR3aa: CASSPPGTEQYF; CDR3nt: TGTGCCAGCAGTCCCCCGGGGACCGAGCAGTACTTC
d_gene: .; j_gene: TRBJ2-5; v_gene: TRBV5-4; abundance: once; CDR3aa: CASSFQQETQYF; CDR3nt: TGTGCCAGCAGCTTCCAGCAAGAGACCCAGTACTTC
d_gene: .; j_gene: TRBJ2-2; v_gene: TRBV18; abundance: .; CDR3aa: CASSPRETTGELFF; CDR3nt: TGTGCCAGCTCACCCCGTGAAACGACCGGGGAGCTGTTTTTT
d_gene: .; j_gene: TRBJ2-5; v_gene: TRBV5-1; abundance: once; CDR3aa: CASSFTLETQYF; CDR3nt: TGCGCCAGCAGCTTTACGTTAGAGACCCAGTACTTC
d_gene: TRBD2; j_gene: TRBJ2-3; v_gene: TRBV5-1; abundance: .; CDR3aa: CASRGLAGSTDTQYF; CDR3nt: TGCGCCAGCAGGGGACTAGCGGGAAGCACAGATACGCAGTATTTT
d_gene: TRBD1; j_gene: TRBJ1-1; v_gene: TRBV7-2; abundance: .; CDR3aa: CASSLDRVRTEAFF; CDR3nt: TGTGCCAGCAGCCTTGACAGGGTTCGGACTGAAGCTTTCTTT
d_gene: TRBD1; j_gene: TRBJ2-1; v_gene: TRBV5-4; abundance: .; CDR3aa: CASSLSGTGWNNEQFF; CDR3nt: TGTGCCAGCAGCTTGTCAGGGACAGGTTGGAACAATGAGCAGTTCTTC
d_gene: .; j_gene: TRBJ1-4; v_gene: TRBV6-6; abundance: .; CDR3aa: CASSYTKGWGEKLFF; CDR3nt: TGTGCCAGCAGTTACACCAAGGGGTGGGGTGAAAAACTGTTTTTT
d_gene: .; j_gene: TRBJ2-5; v_gene: TRBV9; abundance: .; CDR3aa: CASSATVSPIETQYF; CDR3nt: TGTGCCAGCAGCGCTACAGTTTCCCCTATTGAGACCCAGTACTTC
d_gene: .; j_gene: TRBJ2-2; v_gene: TRBV4-2; abundance: few; CDR3aa: CASSPGRTELFF; CDR3nt: TGTGCCAGCAGCCCTGGTCGAACGGAGCTGTTTTTT
d_gene: .; j_gene: TRBJ1-1; v_gene: TRBV6-5; abundance: few; CDR3aa: CASSYWSVNTEAFF; CDR3nt: TGTGCCAGCAGTTACTGGTCGGTGAACACTGAAGCTTTCTTT
d_gene: .; j_gene: TRBJ1-1; v_gene: TRBV12-5; abundance: .; CDR3aa: CASGFDGEGMNTEAFF; CDR3nt: TGTGCTAGTGGTTTCGATGGTGAGGGCATGAACACTGAAGCTTTCTTT
d_gene: .; j_gene: TRBJ2-7; v_gene: TRBV7-8; abundance: .; CDR3aa: CASSLVRDGREQYF; CDR3nt: TGTGCCAGCAGCTTAGTCAGGGATGGACGCGAGCAGTACTTC
d_gene: .; j_gene: TRBJ2-1; v_gene: TRBV18; abundance: .; CDR3aa: CASSTEDYNEQFF; CDR3nt: TGTGCCAGCTCAACCGAAGACTACAATGAGCAGTTCTTC
d_gene: TRBD1; j_gene: TRBJ2-3; v_gene: TRBV7-8; abundance: .; CDR3aa: CASSPGTGTDTQYF; CDR3nt: TGTGCCAGCAGCCCAGGGACAGGCACAGATACGCAGTATTTT
d_gene: .; j_gene: TRBJ1-4; v_gene: TRBV11-1; abundance: once; CDR3aa: CASSLTRQWTNEKLFF; CDR3nt: TGTGCCAGCAGCCTTACCCGCCAATGGACTAATGAAAAACTGTTTTTT
d_gene: .; j_gene: TRBJ1-1; v_gene: TRBV4-2; abundance: few; CDR3aa: CASSQDEGMNTEAFF; CDR3nt: TGTGCCAGCAGCCAAGACGAGGGCATGAACACTGAAGCTTTCTTT
d_gene: .; j_gene: TRBJ2-7; v_gene: TRBV11-3; abundance: few; CDR3aa: CASRRDREQYF; CDR3nt: TGTGCCAGCAGACGGGACCGCGAGCAGTACTTC
d_gene: TRBD2; j_gene: TRBJ2-1; v_gene: TRBV7-9; abundance: .; CDR3aa: CASSLNRGLAYNEQFF; CDR3nt: TGTGCCAGCAGCCTTAACCGTGGACTAGCCTACAATGAGCAGTTCTTC
d_gene: .; j_gene: TRBJ2-3; v_gene: TRBV7-9; abundance: .; CDR3aa: CASSSNLDRSLTDTQYF; CDR3nt: TGTGCCAGCAGCTCGAACTTGGACAGATCTTTAACAGATACGCAGTATTTT
d_gene: .; j_gene: TRBJ2-6; v_gene: TRBV7-9; abundance: .; CDR3aa: CASRRPGGGANVLTF; CDR3nt: TGTGCCAGCAGGCGGCCCGGTGGAGGGGCCAACGTCCTGACTTTC
d_gene: .; j_gene: TRBJ2-4; v_gene: TRBV6-5; abundance: .; CDR3aa: CASSPSGSVKNIQYF; CDR3nt: TGTGCCAGCAGCCCCTCCGGGAGCGTCAAAAACATTCAGTACTTC
d_gene: .; j_gene: TRBJ1-6; v_gene: TRBV6-5; abundance: once; CDR3aa: CASSWSYNSPLHF; CDR3nt: TGTGCCAGCAGTTGGAGCTATAATTCACCCCTCCACTTT
d_gene: .; j_gene: TRBJ1-4; v_gene: TRBV19; abundance: .; CDR3aa: CASSPGVATNEKLFF; CDR3nt: TGTGCCAGTAGTCCAGGGGTTGCAACTAATGAAAAACTGTTTTTT
d_gene: .; j_gene: TRBJ2-5; v_gene: TRBV11-2; abundance: few; CDR3aa: CASSLDSRALGGTQYF; CDR3nt: TGTGCCAGCAGCTTAGACTCTAGGGCCCTGGGGGGTACCCAGTACTTC
d_gene: .; j_gene: TRBJ2-3; v_gene: TRBV5-1; abundance: .; CDR3aa: CASSLQRGTDTQYF; CDR3nt: TGCGCCAGCAGCCTCCAGCGGGGCACAGATACGCAGTATTTT
d_gene: TRBD2; j_gene: TRBJ2-2; v_gene: TRBV5-4; abundance: .; CDR3aa: CASSWAGGSSNTGELFF; CDR3nt: TGTGCCAGCAGCTGGGCGGGGGGGAGTTCGAACACCGGGGAGCTGTTTTTT
d_gene: TRBD1; j_gene: TRBJ1-6; v_gene: TRBV11-3; abundance: .; CDR3aa: CASTQGQGGSPLHF; CDR3nt: TGTGCCAGCACCCAAGGACAGGGGGGCTCACCCCTCCACTTT
d_gene: .; j_gene: TRBJ1-1; v_gene: TRBV4-3; abundance: .; CDR3aa: CASSQDTGNTEAFF; CDR3nt: TGCGCCAGCAGCCAAGACACGGGAAACACTGAAGCTTTCTTT
d_gene: .; j_gene: TRBJ2-2; v_gene: TRBV29-1; abundance: .; CDR3aa: CSVGSLNTGELFF; CDR3nt: TGCAGCGTTGGGTCCCTGAACACCGGGGAGCTGTTTTTT
d_gene: TRBD2; j_gene: TRBJ2-7; v_gene: TRBV9; abundance: few; CDR3aa: CASSSRLSGETYEQYF; CDR3nt: TGTGCCAGCAGTTCAAGACTTAGCGGGGAAACCTACGAGCAGTACTTC
d_gene: .; j_gene: TRBJ2-1; v_gene: TRBV9; abundance: once; CDR3aa: CASSPGWGWNNEQFF; CDR3nt: TGTGCCAGCAGCCCTGGCTGGGGGTGGAACAATGAGCAGTTCTTC
d_gene: TRBD2; j_gene: TRBJ2-6; v_gene: TRBV4-2; abundance: .; CDR3aa: CASSQQAGPGANVLTF; CDR3nt: TGTGCCAGCAGCCAACAAGCGGGACCTGGGGCCAACGTCCTGACTTTC
d_gene: .; j_gene: TRBJ1-1; v_gene: TRBV28; abundance: .; CDR3aa: CASRFEGNTEAFF; CDR3nt: TGTGCCAGCAGGTTCGAGGGGAACACTGAAGCTTTCTTT
d_gene: .; j_gene: TRBJ2-5; v_gene: TRBV5-4; abundance: .; CDR3aa: CASSLPGVTQETQYF; CDR3nt: TGTGCCAGCAGCTTGCCGGGTGTAACCCAAGAGACCCAGTACTTC
d_gene: .; j_gene: TRBJ2-1; v_gene: TRBV6-5; abundance: .; CDR3aa: CASSYGPHNEQFF; CDR3nt: TGTGCCAGCAGTTACGGGCCCCACAATGAGCAGTTCTTC
d_gene: .; j_gene: TRBJ1-1; v_gene: TRBV19; abundance: .; CDR3aa: CASSSGEATEAFF; CDR3nt: TGTGCCAGTAGTAGTGGAGAGGCCACTGAAGCTTTCTTT
d_gene: .; j_gene: TRBJ1-1; v_gene: TRBV27; abundance: few; CDR3aa: CASSGPNGLALEAFF; CDR3nt: TGTGCCAGCAGTGGGCCAAATGGACTCGCCCTTGAAGCTTTCTTT
d_gene: .; j_gene: TRBJ2-1; v_gene: TRBV15; abundance: .; CDR3aa: CATSRDKSSYNEQFF; CDR3nt: TGTGCCACCAGCAGAGATAAGAGCTCCTACAATGAGCAGTTCTTC
d_gene: .; j_gene: TRBJ2-1; v_gene: TRBV29-1; abundance: .; CDR3aa: CSVLPERVNEQFF; CDR3nt: TGCAGCGTTCTACCGGAACGGGTCAATGAGCAGTTCTTC
d_gene: TRBD1; j_gene: TRBJ2-2; v_gene: TRBV5-6; abundance: .; CDR3aa: CASYLLNRGSTGELFF; CDR3nt: TGTGCCAGCTACCTCTTAAACAGGGGAAGCACCGGGGAGCTGTTTTTT
d_gene: TRBD1; j_gene: TRBJ1-4; v_gene: TRBV23-1; abundance: .; CDR3aa: CASSHPGGRGEKLFF; CDR3nt: TGCGCCAGCAGTCACCCAGGGGGCCGAGGTGAAAAACTGTTTTTT
d_gene: .; j_gene: TRBJ1-2; v_gene: TRBV27; abundance: .; CDR3aa: CASSLARDRDGYTF; CDR3nt: TGTGCCAGCAGCCTAGCACGCGACAGAGATGGCTACACCTTC
d_gene: .; j_gene: TRBJ1-3; v_gene: TRBV5-1; abundance: few; CDR3aa: CASSLGPGNTIYF; CDR3nt: TGCGCCAGCAGCTTGGGACCAGGAAACACCATATATTTT